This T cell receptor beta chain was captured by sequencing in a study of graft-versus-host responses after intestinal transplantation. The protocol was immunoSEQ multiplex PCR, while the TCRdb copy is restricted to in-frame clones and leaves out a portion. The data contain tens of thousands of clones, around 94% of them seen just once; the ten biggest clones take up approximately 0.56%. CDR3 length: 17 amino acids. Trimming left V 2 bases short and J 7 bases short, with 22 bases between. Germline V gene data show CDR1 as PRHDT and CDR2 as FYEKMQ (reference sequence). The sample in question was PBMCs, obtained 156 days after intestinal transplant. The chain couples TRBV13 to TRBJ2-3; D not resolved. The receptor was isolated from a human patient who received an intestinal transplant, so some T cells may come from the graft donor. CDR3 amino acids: CASSLTQLARDSHTQYF. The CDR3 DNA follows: TGTGCCAGCAGCTTAACCCAATTAGCCCGCGATTCTCATACGCAGTATTTT.